This T cell receptor (beta chain) was recovered during a study of blood T cell repertoires in COVID-19. About the research overall: Specimens from acute and convalescent COVID-19 originated in the United States, Italy and Spain. In each case, the material was cDNA or gDNA derived from T cells, B-cell-depleted T cells, or PBMCs.

V dropped 3 bases and J dropped 4 bases, with 12 bases sitting between them. This CDR3 has 14 residues. Germline lookup yields CDR1 LNHDA and CDR2 SQIVND (reference sequence). The protocol was immunoSEQ multiplex PCR, while the TCRdb copy is restricted to in-frame clones and leaves out a portion. The sample includes more than 80,000 clones, around 88% of them seen just once. The origin of this receptor is a man aged 50 or older with active COVID-19. The chain is built from TRBV19 and TRBJ1-2; no definite D call. Material for sequencing was peripheral blood. In DNA form, the CDR3 reads TGTGCCAGTAGTATCGGGTCAACCCCCTATGGCTACACCTTC. Amino acids: CASSIGSTPYGYTF. Full variable domain (rest looked up from reference TRBV19 and TRBJ1-2): DGGITQSPKYLFRKEGQNVTLSCEQNLNHDAMYWYRQDPGQGLRLIYYSQIVNDFQKGDIAEGYSVSREKKESFPLTVTSAQKNPTAFYLCASSIGSTPYGYTFGSGTRLTVV.